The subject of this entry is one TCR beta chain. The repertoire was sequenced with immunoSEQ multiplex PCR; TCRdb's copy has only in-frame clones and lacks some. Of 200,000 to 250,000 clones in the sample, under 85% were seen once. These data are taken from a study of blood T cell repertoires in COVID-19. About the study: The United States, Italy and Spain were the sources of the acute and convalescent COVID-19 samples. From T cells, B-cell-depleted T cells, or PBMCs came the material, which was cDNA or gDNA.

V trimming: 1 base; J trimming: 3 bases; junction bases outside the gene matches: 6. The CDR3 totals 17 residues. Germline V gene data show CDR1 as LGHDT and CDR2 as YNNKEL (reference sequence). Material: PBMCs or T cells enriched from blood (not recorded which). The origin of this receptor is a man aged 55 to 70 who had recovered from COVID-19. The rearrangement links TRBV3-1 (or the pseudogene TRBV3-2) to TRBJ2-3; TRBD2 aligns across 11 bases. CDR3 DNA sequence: TGTGCCAGCAGCCAAGTGCGTAGCGGGGGGGCGACAGATACGCAGTATTTT. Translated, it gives CASSQVRSGGATDTQYF.